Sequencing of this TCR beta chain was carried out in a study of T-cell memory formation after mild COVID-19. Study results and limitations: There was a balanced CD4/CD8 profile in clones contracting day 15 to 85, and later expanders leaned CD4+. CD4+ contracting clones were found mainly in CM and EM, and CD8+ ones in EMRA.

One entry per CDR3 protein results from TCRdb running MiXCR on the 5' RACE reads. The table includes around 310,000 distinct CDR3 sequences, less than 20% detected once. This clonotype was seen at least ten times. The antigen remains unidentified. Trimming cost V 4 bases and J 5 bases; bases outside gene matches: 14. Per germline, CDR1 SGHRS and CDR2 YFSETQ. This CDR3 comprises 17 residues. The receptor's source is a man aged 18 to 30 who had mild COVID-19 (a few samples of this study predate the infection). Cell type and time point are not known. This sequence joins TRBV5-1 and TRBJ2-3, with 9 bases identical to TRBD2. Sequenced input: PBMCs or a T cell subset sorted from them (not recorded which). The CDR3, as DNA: TGCGCCAGCAGCCACCAAGGTGCGGGGGGGCCCGAAGATACGCAGTATTTT. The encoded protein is CASSHQGAGGPEDTQYF. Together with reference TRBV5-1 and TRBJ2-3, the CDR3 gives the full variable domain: KAGVTQTPRYLIKTRGQQVTLSCSPISGHRSVSWYQQTPGQGLQFLFEYFSETQRNKGNFPGRFSGRQFSNSRSEMNVSTLELGDSALYLCASSHQGAGGPEDTQYFGPGTRLTVL.